The clone carrying this TCR beta chain was found once. Antigen specificity is unknown. This specimen belongs to a study of T cell repertoires in ileal Crohn's disease. Overall study context: Surgery for a complication: stricturing in approximately 60%, penetrating in approximately 40%. Study outcomes and limitations: Every patient over 26.8% clonality showed endoscopic recurrence.

Using immunoSEQ multiplex PCR, the repertoire was profiled, and TCRdb retains in-frame clones only, with some absent. Of 8,000 to 9,500 clones listed, 65% to 90% are singletons. The CDR3 length is 16 residues. V trimming: 3 bases; J trimming: 0 bases; junction bases outside the gene matches: 7. Germline V gene data show CDR1 as KGHSH and CDR2 as LQKENI. Regarding time point: inflamed ileum from the surgical specimen. Patients were adults with ileal or ileocolonic Crohn's disease needing resection. V gene TRBV18 combines with J gene TRBJ1-1, with 7 bases matching TRBD1. The sequence was obtained from an adult with Crohn's disease. The sequenced material came from ileal tissue. CDR3 coding DNA: TGTGCCAGCTCACCTCCGGGACAGCTCATGAACACTGAAGCTTTCTTT. Its protein is CASSPPGQLMNTEAFF.